This T cell receptor (beta chain) is from a study of regulatory T cells in long-lasting Graves disease. Study results and limitations: Relative to newly diagnosed Graves' patients, persistent ones had lower TCR diversity. The researchers studied only peripheral blood, not thyroid tissue.

This clonotype was seen many times. Its antigen is not identified. As for time point: newly diagnosed GD, antithyroid drugs for less than 3 months. Extracted RNA from PBMCs served as the source of the TCR library. A roughly 10-milliliter sample of peripheral blood was drawn into EDTA tubes. Construction of the TCR beta libraries employed iRepertoire HTBI primers in conjunction with Arm-PCR of CDR3 regions. TCRdb passed the multiplex PCR reads through MiXCR, listing each CDR3 protein once. In the table there are 420,000 or so distinct CDR3 sequences, about 17% of which are singletons. Germline values: CDR1 MNHEY, CDR2 SMNVEV (reference sequence). J gave up 3 bases and V 2 bases, and 4 bases lay outside the gene matches. CDR3 size: 16 residues. The sample was also reused in another study, on T cells in Graves' hyperthyroidism and ophthalmopathy. That work contributes: In patients aged 18 to 65, hyperthyroidism was newly diagnosed, with duration under 2 months.

The chain couples TRBV27 to TRBJ2-2, with 9 bases lining up with TRBD2. The clonotype comes from a woman under 30 with Graves disease. This sample comprised peripheral blood mononuclear cells (PBMCs), obtained at new diagnosis, from a patient treated with antithyroid drugs. CDR3 amino acids: CASSLIAGVDTGELFF. In DNA, the CDR3 is TGTGCCAGCAGTTTAATAGCGGGAGTGGACACCGGGGAGCTGTTTTTT.